This T cell receptor (beta chain) is from a study of response to subunit inactivated influenza vaccine. Study-wide results and caveats: That few new T cells are recruited by each seasonal influenza vaccination was the authors' suggestion.

Trimming stripped 1 base from V and 1 base from J, with 11 bases between. There are 16 residues in the CDR3. Germline CDR1 and CDR2: SGHTA and FQGNSA. This clonotype has a count of ten or more. Its target is unknown. TCRdb redid the calling of the RT-PCR reads with MiXCR, one entry per CDR3 protein. Of approximately 490,000 distinct CDR3 sequences in the sample, 7.2% are singletons; the top ten hold over 10%. The TCR comes from a man between 45 and 75 years old who received an inactivated influenza vaccine. The chain links TRBV7-2 to TRBJ1-5; D unresolved. Sequenced material: PBMCs from blood, taken less than 30 months after vaccination. CDR3 residues: CASSLEVGRSNQPQHF. CDR3 in DNA: TGTGCCAGCAGCTTAGAGGTGGGGAGAAGCAATCAGCCCCAGCATTTT.